This T cell receptor (beta chain) was profiled in a study of shared clonotypes between healthy human individuals. Naive-designated CD8 cells lacked CD45RO, were positively enriched for CCR7, and omitted terminally differentiated effector memory CD45RA+ cells. This CDR3 has 14 amino acids. Germline CDR1 LNHNV, CDR2 YYDKDF (reference sequence). V was cut by 6 bases and J by 3 bases, with 12 bases left in between. Profiling relied on immunoSEQ multiplex PCR, and the TCRdb table lists in-frame clones only, not all of them. The table lists roughly 2.1 million clones, just over 90% of them singletons. The V and J genes are TRBV15 and TRBJ1-5; no reliable D call. Input material: naive CD8+ T cells from PBMCs. The TCR originated in a man aged 18 to 30 in good health. Some clones in this sample may be carry-over from other donors' samples. The DNA of the CDR3 is TGTGCCACCAGGAGGTCGGGAAACAATCAGCCCCAGCATTTT. Translated: CATRRSGNNQPQHF.